These 10 T cell receptor beta chains were all obtained from the same sample, sequenced in a study of technical replicates of blood from several donors. Data came from immunoSEQ multiplex PCR; TCRdb stores just in-frame clones and leaves some out. The data show around 71,000 clones, roughly 92% seen once. The specimen was T cells isolated from PBMCs. These receptor sequences come from a human donor in good health.

The gene calls are TRBV7-2 and TRBJ2-3; no firm D call. V was clipped by 3 bases and J by 0 bases, with 7 bases between them. Germline values: CDR1 SGHTA, CDR2 FQGNSA. This CDR3 has 14 residues. The chain's CDR3 is CASSLRISTDTQYF. The CDR3 DNA is TGTGCCAGCAGCTTGCGTATCAGCACAGATACGCAGTATTTT. Full variable domain (missing parts from reference TRBV7-2 and TRBJ2-3): GAGVSQSPSNKVTEKGKDVELRCDPISGHTALYWYRQSLGQGLEFLIYFQGNSAPDKSGLPSDRFSAERTGGSVSTLTIQRTQQEDSAVYLCASSLRISTDTQYFGPGTRLTVL.

The chain couples TRBV14 to TRBJ1-1, with 7 bases that match TRBD1. The CDR3 sequence is 14 residues long. Germline-derived CDR1 and CDR2 are SGHDN and FVKESK. V lost 4 bases, J lost 4 bases, and 6 bases stayed unmatched. The CDR3, as DNA: TGTGCCAGCAGCCTGCCTGACAGGGCCACTGAAGCTTTCTTT. Amino acids: CASSLPDRATEAFF.

J is TRBJ1-1 and V is TRBV6-1; possibly TRBD1 for D (6 bases). V dropped 6 bases and J dropped 6 bases, with 14 bases sitting between them. The CDR3 length is 13 residues. Germline V gives CDR1 MNHNS, CDR2 SASEGT. The CDR3 loop is CASRVDRHPEAFF. The DNA of the CDR3 is TGTGCCAGCAGGGTCGACAGGCATCCTGAAGCTTTCTTT.

The chain joins TRBV4-3 to TRBJ1-2; TRBD1 might be the D (5 bases). V was cut by 1 base and J by 8 bases, with 11 bases left in between. The CDR3 is made up of 13 amino acids. CDR1 and CDR2 (germline): LGHNA, YSLEER. The CDR3 DNA reads as TGCGCCAGCAGCCAAGTGGCAGGGTCGGGCTACACCTTC. It yields the protein CASSQVAGSGYTF.

The chain has TRBV2 and TRBJ2-4; D may be TRBD1 (5 bases). Germline values: CDR1 SNHLY, CDR2 FYNNEI. V dropped 5 bases and J dropped 7 bases, with 15 bases sitting between them. The CDR3 sequence is 14 residues long. The CDR3 coding sequence is TGTGCCAGCAGTCCGGACATCCTGGGGAACATTCAGTACTTC. Its translation is CASSPDILGNIQYF.

The chain is built from TRBV6-5 and TRBJ1-1, with D tentatively TRBD1 (6 bases). The germline gives CDR1 MNHEY, CDR2 SVGAGI. V gave up 6 bases and J gave up 3 bases, with 14 bases separating them. The CDR3 has 14 residues. Written as DNA, the CDR3 is TGTGCCAGCAGCTGGGGGGAGGGGGACACTGAAGCTTTCTTT. It yields the protein CASSWGEGDTEAFF.

The rearrangement joins TRBV4-1 to TRBJ2-5, with 8 bases identical to TRBD1. Trimming took 4 bases from V and 3 from J; bases not matched to a gene: 1. Germline loops: CDR1 MGHRA, CDR2 YSYEKL. CDR3 size: 13 residues. CDR3 in amino acids: CASSLDREETQYF. The CDR3 DNA is TGCGCCAGCAGCCTGGACAGGGAAGAGACCCAGTACTTC.

The chain recombines TRBV4-1 with TRBJ1-3; D gene ambiguous. V lost 0 bases and J 3 bases, leaving 9 bases between the germline ends. This CDR3 is 15 amino acids long. Germline values: CDR1 MGHRA, CDR2 YSYEKL. The CDR3 DNA is TGCGCCAGCAGCCAAGATCTGGCAGTTGGAAACACCATATATTTT. Amino acid sequence: CASSQDLAVGNTIYF.

V usage is TRBV13 and J usage is TRBJ1-3, with D possibly being TRBD1 (5 bases). Germline V lookup: CDR1 PRHDT, CDR2 FYEKMQ (reference sequence). V dropped 5 bases and J dropped 8 bases, with 19 bases sitting between them. The CDR3 has 15 amino acids. CDR3 nucleotide sequence: TGTGCCAGCAGCCGCCTGACAGAATCGACGGACACCATATATTTT. Translation: CASSRLTESTDTIYF. Complete variable domain (other parts from reference TRBV13 and TRBJ1-3): AAGVIQSPRHLIKEKRETATLKCYPIPRHDTVYWYQQGPGQDPQFLISFYEKMQSDKGSIPDRFSAQQFSDYHSELNMSSLELGDSALYFCASSRLTESTDTIYFGEGSWLTVV.

In this sample, this clone turned up once. The rearrangement uses TRBV5-6 and TRBJ2-5; D perhaps matches TRBD1 (6 bases). V lost 3 bases to trimming and J lost 4 bases, with 13 bases between them. Germline CDR1 is SGHDT and CDR2 is YYEEEE. CDR3 size: 14 residues. The CDR3 loop is CASSSGTSRETQYF. In DNA, the CDR3 is TGTGCCAGCAGCTCCGGGACAAGTAGAGAGACCCAGTACTTC.